This TCR beta chain stems from a study of cytomegalovirus exposure and HLA in healthy donors. Germline assignment: CDR1 MNHEY and CDR2 SVGAGI. The CDR3 covers 13 residues. V trimming: 7 bases; J trimming: 5 bases; junction bases outside the gene matches: 4. The PCR had 60 Vbeta and 13 Jbeta primers. Libraries were prepared by immunoSEQ multiplex PCR; TCRdb keeps only in-frame clonotypes and omits some of them. The repertoire holds 100,000 to 140,000 clones, with 82% as singletons. This clone came up once. The material sequenced was PBMCs. This rearrangement joins TRBV6-5 to TRBJ2-7; 11 bases align to TRBD1. This receptor was obtained from a man aged 25 to 45 in good health and CMV-seropositive. CDR3 DNA sequence: TGTGCCAGCACCAGGACAGGGGGCAACGAGCAGTACTTC. It is translated as CASTRTGGNEQYF.